The 26 T cell receptor beta chains given below trace back to one sample, sequenced in a study of human T cells and chemical hapten exposure. In TCRdb, the RACE reads were re-called with MiXCR into one record per CDR3 protein. The profile covers about 380,000 distinct CDR3 sequences, with around 5.5% appearing a single time and 2.6% taken by the ten largest. The sample's time point: pre-sensitization, week 0. The treatment here: therapeutic diphenylcyclopropenone sensitization with weekly scalp DPC. Sequenced here: whole blood, sampled in connection with sensitization to the hapten diphenylcyclopropenone (DPC). Receptor source: a woman aged 45-60 years with alopecia areata. Some clones in this sample may be carry-over from other donors' samples.

This clonotype was recorded at least ten times. J is TRBJ1-2 and V is TRBV7-2; perhaps TRBD1 as D (5 bases). The germline V gene encodes CDR1 SGHTA and CDR2 FQGNSA. The CDR3 length is 15 residues. V lost 1 base and J lost 8, with 17 bases in between. DNA of the CDR3: TGTGCCAGCAGCTTAGGAACGGGGGGACCCAGCGGCTACACCTTC. It codes for CASSLGTGGPSGYTF.

V gene TRBV19 combines with J gene TRBJ2-7; the D gene is possibly TRBD1 (6 bases). Per the germline V gene, CDR1 is LNHDA and CDR2 is SQIVND (reference sequence). The CDR3 is made up of 11 amino acids. V dropped 7 bases and J dropped 8 bases, with 12 bases sitting between them. Here the CDR3 DNA reads TGTGCCAGTACTGACAGGTTTCAGCAGTACTTC. This encodes CASTDRFQQYF.

This clonotype was observed many times. The chain uses TRBV28 and TRBJ2-1; D call uncertain. This CDR3 spans 15 amino acids. The V gene's germline CDR1 is MDHEN and CDR2 SYDVKM. V was pared by 5 bases and J by 0 bases, with 11 bases between. The CDR3 region is CASSPDRSSYNEQFF. The CDR3 coding sequence is TGTGCCAGCAGTCCGGACCGGAGCTCCTACAATGAGCAGTTCTTC. Combining the CDR3 with reference TRBV28 and TRBJ2-1 gives the whole variable domain DVKVTQSSRYLVKRTGEKVFLECVQDMDHENMFWYRQDPGLGLRLIYFSYDVKMKEKGDIPEGYSVSREKKERFSLILESASTNQTSMYLCASSPDRSSYNEQFFGPGTRLTVL.

This sequence joins TRBV29-1 and TRBJ2-2; perhaps TRBD2 as D (6 bases). The CDR3 sequence is 14 residues long. Germline CDR1 SQVTM, CDR2 ANQGSEA. V was cut by 7 bases and J by 5 bases, with 17 bases left in between. The CDR3 protein is CSAPGGVGTGELFF. The CDR3 DNA follows: TGCAGCGCTCCCGGCGGGGTGGGTACCGGGGAGCTGTTTTTT.

The rearrangement joins TRBV7-9 to TRBJ2-1, with 10 bases aligning to TRBD1. The CDR3 is made up of 16 amino acids. Germline-derived CDR1 and CDR2 are SEHNR and FQNEAQ (reference sequence). The V gene end was trimmed by 6 bases and the J gene end by 3 bases; junction bases not matched to a gene: 8. The CDR3 DNA sequence: TGTGCCAGCAGTTCCTCCGGGACAGGGGACTACAATGAGCAGTTCTTC. This translates into CASSSSGTGDYNEQFF.

CDR3 in DNA: TGTGCCAGCGGACTAGCGGACACAGATACGCAGTATTTT. This translates into CASGLADTDTQYF. The V and J genes are TRBV9 and TRBJ2-3, with 10 bases that match TRBD2. The germline V gene has CDR1 SGDLS and CDR2 YYNGEE. This CDR3 is 13 amino acids long. V lost 7 bases, J lost 2 bases, and 1 base stayed unmatched.

This clonotype has a handful of counts. The chain joins TRBV9 to TRBJ1-1; no clear D gene. Germline CDR1 reads SGDLS; CDR2 reads YYNGEE. Trimming took off 0 bases at V and 5 bases at J, with 14 bases between the two ends. The CDR3 is 15 residues long. This CDR3 reads CASSVDEIPSTEAFF. The CDR3 nucleotides are TGTGCCAGCAGCGTAGATGAAATTCCCTCGACTGAAGCTTTCTTT.

The V gene is TRBV29-1, the J gene TRBJ1-1; the D gene is possibly TRBD1 (6 bases). Germline CDR1 and CDR2: SQVTM and ANQGSEA. Trimming pared 7 bases from V and 3 bases from J, leaving 12 bases between. The CDR3 is made up of 12 amino acids. In DNA, the CDR3 is TGCAGCGCAGGTGGGGGGCACACTGAAGCTTTCTTT. Protein sequence: CSAGGGHTEAFF.

This sequence joins TRBV29-1 and TRBJ1-2; D is unclear. V was shortened by 7 bases and J by 4 bases, with 16 bases between the two germline ends. The CDR3 is 13 amino acids. From germline, CDR1 is SQVTM and CDR2 ANQGSEA. This CDR3 reads CSAGPATPYGYTF. The CDR3 bases are TGCAGCGCCGGGCCTGCAACCCCCTATGGCTACACCTTC.

In this sample, this clonotype turned up a few times. The chain uses TRBV7-2 and TRBJ2-5; D uncertain. The germline V gene has CDR1 SGHTA and CDR2 FQGNSA. This CDR3 is built from 15 residues. The germline V and J ends were trimmed by 2 bases and 1 base, with 11 bases remaining between them. The CDR3 here is CASSLSVGVQETQYF. CDR3 nucleotides: TGTGCCAGCAGCTTATCGGTAGGAGTCCAAGAGACCCAGTACTTC.

This clonotype was seen ten or more times. V is TRBV29-1 and J is TRBJ2-1, with TRBD1 matching over 12 bases. V shed 7 bases, J shed 4 bases, and the junction held 11 bases outside the gene matches. The CDR3 is made up of 16 amino acids. CDR1 is SQVTM and CDR2 is ANQGSEA in the germline V gene. The CDR3 reads CSAAGGQGARYNEQFF. CDR3 sequence (DNA): TGCAGCGCCGCCGGGGGACAGGGGGCGCGGTACAATGAGCAGTTCTTC.

This clonotype was observed at least ten times. The V gene is TRBV10-1, the J gene TRBJ2-2; D call uncertain. Germline V CDR1 and CDR2: WNHNN, SYGVQD (reference sequence). Trimming removed 5 bases at V and 1 base at J, with 11 bases between. CDR3 size: 15 residues. This CDR3 reads CASSRTDVNTGELFF. The CDR3 coding sequence is TGCGCCAGCAGTCGGACCGATGTGAACACCGGGGAGCTGTTTTTT.

This clonotype was found a few times. The chain couples TRBV9 to TRBJ2-3; 9 bases line up with TRBD2. Germline V gene sequence: CDR1 SGDLS, CDR2 YYNGEE. CDR3 size: 18 residues. With 4 bases clipped from V and 2 bases from J, the junction kept 14 bases outside the gene matches. The DNA for the CDR3 is TGTGCCAGCAGCTTAGAAGGGGGCCGGGGACTAGCCACAGATACGCAGTATTTT. This encodes CASSLEGGRGLATDTQYF. Combining the CDR3 with reference TRBV9 and TRBJ2-3 gives the whole variable domain DSGVTQTPKHLITATGQRVTLRCSPRSGDLSVYWYQQSLDQGLQFLIQYYNGEERAKGNILERFSAQQFPDLHSELNLSSLELGDSALYFCASSLEGGRGLATDTQYFGPGTRLTVL.

This clonotype was detected many times. The V call is TRBV14, the J call TRBJ2-2; D call uncertain. The ends were cut back, 4 bases at V and 1 base at J, with 7 bases in the middle. The CDR3 has 14 amino acids. In germline, CDR1 is SGHDN, CDR2 FVKESK. In nucleotides, the CDR3 is TGTGCCAGCAGCCCAACGAGGAACACCGGGGAGCTGTTTTTT. It translates to CASSPTRNTGELFF.

At least ten counts were recorded for this clonotype. V is TRBV29-1 and J is TRBJ2-1; D unresolved. V shed 3 bases and J shed 3 bases, with 3 bases lying between them. Looked up from germline, CDR1 is SQVTM and CDR2 is ANQGSEA. The CDR3 extends over 11 amino acids. The CDR3 sequence is CSVDSYNEQFF. DNA for the CDR3: TGCAGCGTTGACAGCTACAATGAGCAGTTCTTC.

This chain connects TRBV29-1 to TRBJ2-7; D unclear. The CDR3 runs 12 residues. Deletions cut 6 bases from V and 5 bases from J, with 14 bases between. The germline gives CDR1 SQVTM, CDR2 ANQGSEA. CDR3 nucleotide sequence: TGCAGCGTCCCGAAGGGCAGCCACGAGCAGTACTTC. Its translation is CSVPKGSHEQYF.

This clonotype was picked up many times. This chain uses TRBV6-2 or TRBV6-3 with TRBJ2-7; D is perhaps TRBD1 or TRBD2 (6 bases each). This CDR3 has 15 residues. In germline, CDR1 is MNHEY, CDR2 SVGEGT. V gave up 3 bases and J gave up 2 bases, with 14 bases separating them. CDR3 sequence reads: CASSYPGGLTYEQYF. CDR3 DNA: TGTGCCAGCAGTTATCCCGGGGGCCTTACCTACGAGCAGTACTTC.

This clonotype was picked up a small number of times. The chain links TRBV5-4 to TRBJ2-3, with D possibly being TRBD2 (6 bases). The CDR3 length is 16 residues. Trimming removed 1 base from V and 0 bases from J, with 12 bases in between. Germline V lookup: CDR1 SGHNT, CDR2 YYREEE (reference sequence). CDR3 in DNA: TGTGCCAGCAGCTTGCCAGGGAGGAGGAGCACAGATACGCAGTATTTT. Its translation: CASSLPGRRSTDTQYF. The full variable domain, its missing parts supplied by reference TRBV5-4 and TRBJ2-3, is ETGVTQSPTHLIKTRGQQVTLRCSSQSGHNTVSWYQQALGQGPQFIFQYYREEENGRGNFPPRFSGLQFPNYSSELNVNALELDDSALYLCASSLPGRRSTDTQYFGPGTRLTVL.

There are many counts of this clonotype. The rearrangement uses TRBV25-1 and TRBJ2-6, with TRBD1 matching 10 bases. The CDR3 loop spans 17 amino acids. J lost 0 bases, V lost 6 bases, and 5 bases had no gene match. CDR1 and CDR2 from the germline V gene are MGHDK and SYGVNS. The CDR3 bases are TGTGCCAGCAGCCTGACAGGGGGCGCCTCTGGGGCCAACGTCCTGACTTTC. It yields the protein CASSLTGGASGANVLTF.

This clonotype was counted at least ten times. The gene calls are TRBV5-5 and TRBJ2-7, with 10 bases that match TRBD2. Trimming removed 0 bases from V and 3 bases from J; junction bases left unmatched: 3. The germline V gene encodes CDR1 SGHKS and CDR2 YYEKEE (reference sequence). The CDR3 loop spans 15 amino acids. CDR3 in amino acids: CASSLEGLAVYEQYF. The CDR3 coding sequence is TGTGCCAGCAGCTTGGAAGGACTAGCGGTCTACGAGCAGTACTTC. Drawing the rest from reference TRBV5-5 and TRBJ2-7, the complete variable domain is DAGVTQSPTHLIKTRGQQVTLRCSPISGHKSVSWYQQVLGQGPQFIFQYYEKEERGRGNFPDRFSARQFPNYSSELNVNALLLGDSALYLCASSLEGLAVYEQYFGPGTRLTVT.

This clonotype was counted at least ten times. V and J are TRBV28 and TRBJ1-6; TRBD1 aligns across 7 bases. CDR1 is MDHEN, CDR2 SYDVKM, per germline. The CDR3 is made up of 11 amino acids. Trimming at V came to 4 bases and at J to 13 bases, leaving 1 base not matched to a gene. Here the CDR3 reads CASSSDRPLHF. CDR3 nucleotide sequence: TGTGCCAGCAGTTCGGACAGGCCCCTCCACTTT.

The chain employs TRBV6-1 and TRBJ2-1; 13 nucleotides agree with TRBD2. The germline V gene has CDR1 MNHNS and CDR2 SASEGT. CDR3 length: 15 residues. V trimming: 7 bases; J trimming: 2 bases; junction bases outside the gene matches: 2. CDR3 sequence (DNA): TGTGCCAGCACCACTAGCGGGGGGGCCTACAATGAGCAGTTCTTC. Protein: CASTTSGGAYNEQFF.

This clonotype has a handful of counts. The chain has TRBV7-9 and TRBJ1-5; the D is unclear. V was cut by 4 bases and J by 2 bases, with 9 bases left in between. The CDR3 extends over 14 amino acids. The germline V gene encodes CDR1 SEHNR and CDR2 FQNEAQ (reference sequence). The CDR3, as DNA: TGTGCCAGCAGCTCTACAGAGGGCAATCAGCCCCAGCATTTT. It yields the protein CASSSTEGNQPQHF.

The J gene is TRBJ1-1, the V gene TRBV20-1; TRBD1 agrees at 9 bases. From germline, CDR1 is DFQATT and CDR2 SNEGSKA (reference sequence). The ends lost 2 bases at V and 12 bases at J; junction bases unmatched: 13. The CDR3 runs 14 residues. CDR3 nucleotides: TGCAGTGCTAGACACCCGGGACAGGGTTTTTGGCCTTTCTTT. It codes for CSARHPGQGFWPFF.

This clonotype was counted ten times or more. The chain links TRBV20-1 to TRBJ1-5; D is uncertain. V gave up 2 bases and J gave up 4 bases, with 9 bases separating them. Germline V gene sequence: CDR1 DFQATT, CDR2 SNEGSKA (reference sequence). The CDR3 covers 13 residues. As DNA, the CDR3 is TGCAGTGCTAGACGGGAAGAAAATCAGCCCCAGCATTTT. Encoded protein: CSARREENQPQHF.

This clonotype was found a few times. This chain joins TRBV4-3 and TRBJ2-1, with 9 bases identical to TRBD2. Germline trimming cut 2 bases from V and 4 bases from J; bases unmatched to any gene: 15. The CDR3 loop spans 19 amino acids. Germline lookup yields CDR1 LGHNA and CDR2 YSLEER. As DNA, the CDR3 is TGCGCCAGCAGCCAAAAGAAGGGACTAGCACCGAGGGGATACAATGAGCAGTTCTTC. This translates into CASSQKKGLAPRGYNEQFF.